The clone carrying this T cell receptor beta chain was recorded a few times. One entry per CDR3 protein results from TCRdb running MiXCR on the 5' RACE reads. The table lists hundreds of thousands of distinct CDR3 sequences, about 23% of them singletons. This entry belongs to a study of T-cell memory formation after mild COVID-19. CDR3 length: 16 residues. J was trimmed by 7 bases and V by 2 bases; bases with no gene match: 13. Germline lookup yields CDR1 LGHDT and CDR2 YNNKEL (reference sequence). The sequenced material came from PBMCs or a T cell subset sorted from them (not recorded which). This TCR was sampled from an adult woman who had mild COVID-19 (a few samples of this study predate the infection). Cell type and time point are not known. The rearrangement joins TRBV3-1 to TRBJ2-5, with 7 bases lining up with TRBD2. The DNA of the CDR3 is TGTGCCAGCAGCCAAACGGGGGGATCCTGGGAAGGGACCCAGTACTTC. It specifies CASSQTGGSWEGTQYF.